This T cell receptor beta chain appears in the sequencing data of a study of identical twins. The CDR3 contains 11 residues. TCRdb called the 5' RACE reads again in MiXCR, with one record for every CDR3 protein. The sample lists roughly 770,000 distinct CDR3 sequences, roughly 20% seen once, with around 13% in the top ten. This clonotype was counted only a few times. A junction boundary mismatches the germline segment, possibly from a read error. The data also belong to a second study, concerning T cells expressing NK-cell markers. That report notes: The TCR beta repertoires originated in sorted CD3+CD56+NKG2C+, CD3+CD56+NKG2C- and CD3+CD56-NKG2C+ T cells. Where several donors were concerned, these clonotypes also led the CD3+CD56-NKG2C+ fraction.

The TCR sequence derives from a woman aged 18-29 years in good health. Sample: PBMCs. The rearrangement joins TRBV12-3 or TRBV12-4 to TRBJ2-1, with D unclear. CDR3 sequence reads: CASSSSGPPLF. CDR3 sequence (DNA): TGTGCCAGCAGTTCTTCAGGCCCGCCGCTCTTC.